The entry below describes one TCR beta chain. This entry is derived from a study of blood T cell repertoires in COVID-19. The repertoire was sequenced with immunoSEQ multiplex PCR; TCRdb's copy has only in-frame clones and lacks some. This sample has more than 300,000 clones, with around 87% found just once. The trim removed 3 bases at V and 2 bases at J, leaving 13 bases unmatched. The CDR3 extends over 17 amino acids. Germline V CDR1 and CDR2: GTSNPN, SVGIG (reference sequence). The genes are TRBV30 and TRBJ1-3; 7 bases are shared with TRBD1. The clonotype originates from a man aged 35 to 55 in a cohort exposed to, infected with or recovered from COVID-19 (not recorded which). Sequencing was carried out using PBMCs or T cells enriched from blood (not recorded which). The DNA of the CDR3 is TGTGCCTGGAGCCAGGGGGTACTGGATTTTGCTGGAAACACCATATATTTT. Translation: CAWSQGVLDFAGNTIYF.